These T cell receptor beta chains were read from a single sample in a study of blood T cell repertoires in COVID-19. Profiling relied on immunoSEQ multiplex PCR, and the TCRdb table lists in-frame clones only, not all of them. The table shows approximately 100,000 clones, with more than 90% occurring only once. The sequenced sample was peripheral blood. These receptors all come from a man in his 70s with acute or convalescent COVID-19. Both conserved end residues are part of each CDR3. Only some rows state a clone size, as once, few, many or a class for expanded clones.

clone_size v_call cdr3_aa
- TRBV28 CASSGRAGSPLHF
once TRBV18 CASSWGQNTEAFF
- TRBV7-9 CASSLANGAHTEAFF
once TRBV6-5 CASRTNRFYGYTF
- TRBV6-1 CASSESPGFNQPQHF
- TRBV11-3 CASSFQGARGGETQYF
once TRBV7-9 CASSLENPSNEQFF
once TRBV27 CASSLLRSNEKLFF
- TRBV13 CASSPPSGRSNEQFF
- TRBV5-1 CASSLADRGRLDTQYF